This T cell receptor (beta chain) comes out of a study of control samples from healthy donors and cancer patients (dated by TCRdb to 2020 to 2021). To prepare the library, the immunoSEQ multiplex PCR assay was applied. TCRdb carries this immuneACCESS record with in-frame sequences only. Its versions omit some clonotypes, under half of them owing to an unresolved V gene in the studies checked, with the rest unexplained. Here the sample has over 150,000 clones; around 87% occur a single time. The ten largest clones add up to about 1.4% of the sample. Concerning this clone: No antigen is known for it. No qualities accompany the bases; no much larger clone lies one base away.

V loses 4 bases, J loses 0 bases, and the germline ends lie 9 bases apart. Via the germline V gene, CDR1 is MDHEN and CDR2 SYDVKM. Spanning cysteine to phenylalanine, the CDR3 consists of 14 amino acids. The CDR3 DNA has 42 bases and is translated from base 1. The material sequenced was blood. The V gene is TRBV28 and the J gene is TRBJ2-5; the D match is possibly TRBD1 or TRBD2, with 5 bases aligned in each. This clonotype was sampled from a woman aged 45-65 years in good health. Read as DNA, the sequence is TGTGCCAGCAGTTGGGACGGGTACCAAGAGACCCAGTACTTC. This codes for CASSWDGYQETQYF.